The clone carrying this TCR beta chain was seen at least ten times. These data are taken from a study of molecular identifiers for immune sequencing clone quantification. This CDR3 comprises 15 residues. The germline V and J ends were trimmed by 5 bases and 0 bases, with 12 bases remaining between them. CDR1 and CDR2 (germline): PRHDT, FYEKMQ (reference sequence). Making the bulk TCR libraries relied on previously described methods and listed TCR primers. TCRdb analysed the PCR reads with MiXCR anew, one entry per CDR3 protein. The sample carries 490,000 or so distinct CDR3 sequences, over 20% recorded once.

This TCR was sampled from a human donor in good health. Some libraries in this study had Jurkat cell RNA spiked in. The specimen sequenced was naive CD8+ T cells from blood, with Jurkat cell RNA spiked in. Subset defined: FACS-sorted CD8+CD4-CCR7+CD45RA+ naive T cells. The chain combines TRBV13 with TRBJ2-3; the D gene is possibly TRBD2 (6 bases). In DNA form, the CDR3 reads TGTGCCAGCAGCGGAGGGAATCTTAGCACAGATACGCAGTATTTT. This gives the protein CASSGGNLSTDTQYF.